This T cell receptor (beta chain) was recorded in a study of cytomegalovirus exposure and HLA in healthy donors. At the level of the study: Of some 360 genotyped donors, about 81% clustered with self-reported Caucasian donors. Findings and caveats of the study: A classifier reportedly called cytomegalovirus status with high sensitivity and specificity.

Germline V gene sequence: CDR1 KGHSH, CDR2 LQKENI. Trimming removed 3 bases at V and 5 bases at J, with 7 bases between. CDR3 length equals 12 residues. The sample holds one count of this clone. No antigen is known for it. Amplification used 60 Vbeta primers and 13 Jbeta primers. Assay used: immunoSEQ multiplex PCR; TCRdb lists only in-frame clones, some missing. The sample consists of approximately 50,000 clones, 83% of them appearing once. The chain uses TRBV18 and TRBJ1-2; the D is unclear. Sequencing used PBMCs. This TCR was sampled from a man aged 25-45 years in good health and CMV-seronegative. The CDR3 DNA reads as TGTGCCAGCTCACCGGCGGGGTATGGCTACACCTTC. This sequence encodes CASSPAGYGYTF.